These 21 T cell receptor beta chains share one sample of origin, sequenced in a study of blood T cell repertoires in COVID-19. The method was immunoSEQ multiplex PCR; TCRdb's version includes in-frame clones alone and lacks a portion of them. The table lists some 180,000 clones, over 70% of them singletons. Input material: PBMCs or T cells enriched from blood (not recorded which). The receptors originated from a man aged 55 to 70 who had been exposed to COVID-19.

This clone was detected only once. This sequence joins TRBV5-4 and TRBJ1-6; D gene uncertain. Germline lookup yields CDR1 SGHNT and CDR2 YYREEE (reference sequence). V was trimmed by 3 bases and J by 7 bases, leaving 20 bases between them. This CDR3 has 17 amino acids. CDR3 protein: CASSSFRAFQANSPLHF. CDR3 nucleotide sequence: TGTGCCAGCAGCTCCTTTCGAGCCTTCCAGGCCAATTCACCCCTCCACTTT.

The gene calls are TRBV6-5 and TRBJ1-2; D possibly corresponds to TRBD1 (5 bases). CDR1 MNHEY and CDR2 SVGAGI come from the germline V gene. The CDR3 length is 14 residues. V was cut by 0 bases and J by 4 bases, with 9 bases left in between. CDR3: CASSYSQAPYGYTF. CDR3 nucleotide sequence: TGTGCCAGCAGTTACTCACAGGCCCCCTATGGCTACACCTTC.

The genes are TRBV5-1 and TRBJ2-1; 14 bases align to TRBD2. The V gene end was trimmed by 4 bases and the J gene end by 7 bases; junction bases not matched to a gene: 10. Germline CDR1 reads SGHRS; CDR2 reads YFSETQ. The CDR3 spans 17 residues. The CDR3 bases are TGCGCCAGCAGCCCCGGGACTAGCGGGAGATGGGGAAATGAGCAGTTCTTC. This codes for CASSPGTSGRWGNEQFF.

The rearrangement joins TRBV9 to TRBJ1-3, with 7 bases that match TRBD1. Germline loops: CDR1 SGDLS, CDR2 YYNGEE. V lost 5 bases to trimming and J lost 0 bases; unmatched junction nucleotides: 5. There are 15 residues in the CDR3. The CDR3 reads CASSPQGVSGNTIYF. The CDR3 nucleotides read TGTGCCAGCAGTCCCCAGGGGGTCTCTGGAAACACCATATATTTT.

The chain is built from TRBV5-4 and TRBJ2-1; 9 positions match TRBD2. The CDR3 is 18 residues long. Germline CDR1 and CDR2: SGHNT and YYREEE (reference sequence). Trimming removed 0 bases from V and 6 bases from J; junction bases left unmatched: 13. The CDR3 here is CASSLGGAPGLAPNEQFF. The CDR3, as DNA: TGTGCCAGCAGCTTGGGAGGAGCCCCGGGACTAGCTCCCAATGAGCAGTTCTTC.

The gene calls are TRBV28 and TRBJ1-5, with a tentative D call TRBD1 (5 bases). V gave up 5 bases and J gave up 5 bases, with 13 bases separating them. Per germline, CDR1 MDHEN and CDR2 SYDVKM. The CDR3 is 14 residues long. The CDR3 DNA is TGTGCCAGCAGTCCGCCAGGGTCCCATCAGCCCCAGCATTTT. Translation gives CASSPPGSHQPQHF.

V gene TRBV5-1 combines with J gene TRBJ2-1; 11 bases map to TRBD1. This CDR3 comprises 17 residues. Germline loops: CDR1 SGHRS, CDR2 YFSETQ. After removal of 7 bases from V and 0 bases from J, the junction contained 9 bases not matched to a gene. CDR3 nucleotide sequence: TGCGCCAGCTGGACAGGGGGCGACCGCAGCTCCTACAATGAGCAGTTCTTC. This encodes CASWTGGDRSSYNEQFF.

The chain recombines TRBV3-1 (or the pseudogene TRBV3-2) with TRBJ2-3; 9 nucleotides agree with TRBD2. The CDR3 sequence is 16 residues long. In germline, CDR1 is LGHDT, CDR2 YNNKEL (reference sequence). Trimming at V came to 0 bases and at J to 4 bases, leaving 5 bases not matched to a gene. The CDR3 is CASSQEVAGAADTQYF. Written as DNA, the CDR3 is TGTGCCAGCAGCCAAGAAGTAGCGGGAGCGGCAGATACGCAGTATTTT.

V usage is TRBV11-2 and J usage is TRBJ2-7; 7 bases fit TRBD2. CDR1 is SGHAT, CDR2 FQNNGV, per germline. CDR3 length: 13 residues. V lost 5 bases and J lost 6; bases outside the gene matches: 7. Written as DNA, the CDR3 is TGTGCCAGCAGCCAGATGGGGGGGACCGAGCAGTACTTC. Amino acids: CASSQMGGTEQYF.

The chain couples TRBV5-1 to TRBJ2-1; possible D gene TRBD1, 6 bases. Trimming removed 0 bases from V and 7 bases from J, with 20 bases in between. Looked up from germline, CDR1 is SGHRS and CDR2 is YFSETQ. CDR3 length equals 17 residues. The CDR3 DNA is TGCGCCAGCAGCTTGGCCGTGGGGCAGGGGCGGTCAAATGAGCAGTTCTTC. It translates to CASSLAVGQGRSNEQFF.

The rearrangement joins TRBV7-9 to TRBJ2-1; perhaps TRBD2 as D (5 bases). Trimming removed 4 bases from V and 0 bases from J, with 16 bases in between. The CDR3 runs to 17 residues. Germline V gives CDR1 SEHNR, CDR2 FQNEAQ (reference sequence). The DNA for the CDR3 is TGTGCCAGCAGCTCCACAAATAGCGTTAGCTCCTACAATGAGCAGTTCTTC. It is translated as CASSSTNSVSSYNEQFF.

The rearrangement links TRBV28 to TRBJ1-6; the D is unclear. Germline V lookup: CDR1 MDHEN, CDR2 SYDVKM. Trimming shortened V by 6 bases and J by 7 bases, and 16 bases separated the two germline ends. The CDR3 is 15 residues long. Here the CDR3 DNA reads TGTGCCAGCAGGCCACCTGGAGGAGGGAATTCACCCCTCCACTTT. It translates to CASRPPGGGNSPLHF.

J is TRBJ1-3 and V is TRBV7-8, with D hard to call. V lost 5 bases and J 0 bases, leaving 11 bases between the germline ends. Per the germline V gene, CDR1 is SGHVS and CDR2 is FQNEAQ. The CDR3 spans 15 residues. CDR3 loop: CASSLQAGSGNTIYF. The CDR3, as DNA: TGTGCCAGCAGCCTCCAAGCAGGCTCTGGAAACACCATATATTTT.

V is TRBV5-6 and J is TRBJ1-2, with 8 bases identical to TRBD1. With V trimmed by 4 bases and J by 6 bases, 5 bases remained unmatched. Germline loops: CDR1 SGHDT, CDR2 YYEEEE. The CDR3 is 13 residues long. CDR3 bases: TGTGCCAGCAGCCTAGACAGGGGTGATGGCTACACCTTC. Protein sequence: CASSLDRGDGYTF.

The chain recombines TRBV18 with TRBJ1-1; D might be TRBD1 (5 bases). The CDR3 is 16 amino acids. Germline V CDR1 and CDR2: KGHSH, LQKENI. The V end lost 4 bases, the J end lost 0 bases, and 15 bases lay between the germline ends. CDR3 coding DNA: TGTGCCAGCTCACGACTCCCGACAGAAATGAACACTGAAGCTTTCTTT. Its translation is CASSRLPTEMNTEAFF.

The chain employs TRBV10-2 and TRBJ2-7; TRBD2 agrees at 14 bases. Germline V lookup: CDR1 WSHSY, CDR2 SAAADI. V shed 5 bases, J shed 6 bases, and the junction held 3 bases outside the gene matches. The CDR3 loop spans 14 amino acids. CDR3 loop: CASSRGLAGVEQYF. The CDR3 region has the DNA TGCGCCAGCAGTCGGGGACTAGCGGGAGTCGAGCAGTACTTC.

The chain couples TRBV25-1 to TRBJ1-6; D ambiguous. The germline V gene has CDR1 MGHDK and CDR2 SYGVNS. Trimming took off 1 base at V and 5 bases at J, with 9 bases between the two ends. The CDR3 has 15 amino acids. The CDR3 region is CASSEFVADNSPLHF. The CDR3 bases are TGTGCCAGCAGTGAATTTGTAGCGGATAATTCACCCCTCCACTTT.

The V gene is TRBV9, the J gene TRBJ1-2; D not resolved. The CDR3 extends over 14 amino acids. Germline lookup yields CDR1 SGDLS and CDR2 YYNGEE. Trimming cost V 1 base and J 2 bases, with 9 bases left between them. The CDR3 DNA reads as TGTGCCAGCAGCGTACGGGGATTAAACTATGGCTACACCTTC. It encodes CASSVRGLNYGYTF.

J is TRBJ1-1 and V is TRBV30; 12 positions agree with TRBD1. V lost 2 bases and J lost 11; bases outside the gene matches: 12. This CDR3 has 15 amino acids. Germline-derived CDR1 and CDR2 are GTSNPN and SVGIG (reference sequence). CDR3 residues: CAWSHTGTGGAGAFF. The CDR3 DNA reads as TGTGCCTGGAGTCACACCGGGACAGGGGGCGCCGGGGCTTTCTTT.

This chain uses TRBV28 with TRBJ2-5, with 16 bases lining up with TRBD2. The trim removed 5 bases at V and 7 bases at J, leaving 10 bases unmatched. Looked up from germline, CDR1 is MDHEN and CDR2 is SYDVKM. The CDR3 spans 17 residues. The DNA for the CDR3 is TGTGCCAGCAGTCCCGGGACTAGCGGGAGGGTCCGGGGGACCCAGTACTTC. It is translated as CASSPGTSGRVRGTQYF.

The J gene is TRBJ1-5, the V gene TRBV28; 7 bases map to TRBD1. The V gene end was trimmed by 6 bases and the J gene end by 4 bases; junction bases not matched to a gene: 6. Germline CDR1 is MDHEN and CDR2 is SYDVKM. The CDR3 is 14 amino acids. DNA for the CDR3: TGTGCCAGCAGCACCGACAGGGCTAATCAGCCCCAGCATTTT. Protein: CASSTDRANQPQHF.